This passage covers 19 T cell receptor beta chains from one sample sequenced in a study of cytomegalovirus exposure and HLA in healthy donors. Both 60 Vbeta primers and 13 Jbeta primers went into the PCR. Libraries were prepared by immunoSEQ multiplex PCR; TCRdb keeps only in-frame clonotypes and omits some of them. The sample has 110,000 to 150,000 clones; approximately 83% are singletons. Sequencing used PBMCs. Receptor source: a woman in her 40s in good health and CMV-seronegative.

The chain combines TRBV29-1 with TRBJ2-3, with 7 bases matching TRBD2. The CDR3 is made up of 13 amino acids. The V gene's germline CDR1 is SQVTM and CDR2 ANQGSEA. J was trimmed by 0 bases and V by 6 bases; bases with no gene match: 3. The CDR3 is CSVERGSTDTQYF. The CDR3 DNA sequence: TGCAGCGTGGAGCGGGGAAGCACAGATACGCAGTATTTT.

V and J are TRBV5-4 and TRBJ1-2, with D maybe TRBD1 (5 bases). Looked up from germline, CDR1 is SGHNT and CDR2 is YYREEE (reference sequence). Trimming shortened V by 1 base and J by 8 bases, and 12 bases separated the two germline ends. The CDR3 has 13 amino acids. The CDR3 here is CASSLKFQGGYTF. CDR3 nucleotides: TGTGCCAGCAGCTTGAAGTTCCAGGGAGGCTACACCTTC.

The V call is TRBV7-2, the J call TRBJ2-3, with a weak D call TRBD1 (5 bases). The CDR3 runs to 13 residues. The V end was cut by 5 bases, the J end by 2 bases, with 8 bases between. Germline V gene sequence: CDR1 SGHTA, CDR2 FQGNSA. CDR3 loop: CASSVQVTDTQYF. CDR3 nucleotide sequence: TGTGCCAGCAGCGTACAGGTCACAGATACGCAGTATTTT. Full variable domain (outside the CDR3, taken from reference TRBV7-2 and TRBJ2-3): GAGVSQSPSNKVTEKGKDVELRCDPISGHTALYWYRQSLGQGLEFLIYFQGNSAPDKSGLPSDRFSAERTGGSVSTLTIQRTQQEDSAVYLCASSVQVTDTQYFGPGTRLTVL.

CDR3 loop: CASSIQGANQPQHF. The CDR3, as DNA: TGTGCCAGTAGTATACAGGGTGCCAATCAGCCCCAGCATTTT. The chain employs TRBV19 and TRBJ1-5, with a weak D call TRBD1 (5 bases). CDR1 and CDR2 (germline): LNHDA, SQIVND (reference sequence). CDR3 length: 14 amino acids. Trimming took off 2 bases at V and 3 bases at J, with 8 bases between the two ends. The full variable domain, with the rest looked up from reference TRBV19 and TRBJ1-5, is DGGITQSPKYLFRKEGQNVTLSCEQNLNHDAMYWYRQDPGQGLRLIYYSQIVNDFQKGDIAEGYSVSREKKESFPLTVTSAQKNPTAFYLCASSIQGANQPQHFGDGTRLSIL.

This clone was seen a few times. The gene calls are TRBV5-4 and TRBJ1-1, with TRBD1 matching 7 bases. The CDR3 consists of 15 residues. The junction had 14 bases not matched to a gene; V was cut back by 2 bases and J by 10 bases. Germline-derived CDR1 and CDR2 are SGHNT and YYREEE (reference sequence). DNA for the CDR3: TGTGCCAGCAGCTTCAAGGGGACAGCGGTTAGGGGAGCTTTCTTT. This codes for CASSFKGTAVRGAFF. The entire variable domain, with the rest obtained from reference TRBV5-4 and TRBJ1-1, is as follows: ETGVTQSPTHLIKTRGQQVTLRCSSQSGHNTVSWYQQALGQGPQFIFQYYREEENGRGNFPPRFSGLQFPNYSSELNVNALELDDSALYLCASSFKGTAVRGAFFGQGTRLTVV.

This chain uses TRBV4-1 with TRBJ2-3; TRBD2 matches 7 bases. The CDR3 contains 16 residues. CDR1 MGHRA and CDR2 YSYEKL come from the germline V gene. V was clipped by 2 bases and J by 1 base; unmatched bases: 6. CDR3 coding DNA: TGCGCCAGCAGCCAATGGACTAGTCAGGGCACAGATACGCAGTATTTT. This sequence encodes CASSQWTSQGTDTQYF.

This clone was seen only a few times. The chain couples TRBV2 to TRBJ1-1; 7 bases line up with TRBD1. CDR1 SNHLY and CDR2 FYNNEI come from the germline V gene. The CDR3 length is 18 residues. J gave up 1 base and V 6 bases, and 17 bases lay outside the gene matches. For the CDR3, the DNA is TGTGCCAGCAGGGGGGACAGATTTTTAATTCTCGGGAACACTGAAGCTTTCTTT. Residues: CASRGDRFLILGNTEAFF.

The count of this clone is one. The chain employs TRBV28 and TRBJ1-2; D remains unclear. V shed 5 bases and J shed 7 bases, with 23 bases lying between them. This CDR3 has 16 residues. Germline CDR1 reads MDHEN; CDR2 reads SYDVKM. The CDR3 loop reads CASSLLPGGGYSGYTF. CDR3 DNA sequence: TGTGCCAGCAGTCTCCTCCCCGGCGGAGGGTACTCTGGCTACACCTTC.

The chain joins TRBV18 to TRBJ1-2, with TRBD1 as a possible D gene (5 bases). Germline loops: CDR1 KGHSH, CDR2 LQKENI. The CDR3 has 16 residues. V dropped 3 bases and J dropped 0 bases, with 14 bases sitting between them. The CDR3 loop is CASSPVTGTANYGYTF. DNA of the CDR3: TGTGCCAGCTCACCGGTAACAGGCACCGCTAACTATGGCTACACCTTC.

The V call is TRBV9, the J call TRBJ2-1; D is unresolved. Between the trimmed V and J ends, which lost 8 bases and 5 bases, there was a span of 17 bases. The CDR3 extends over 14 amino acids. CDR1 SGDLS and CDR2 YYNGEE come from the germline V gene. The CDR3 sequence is CASFLRAVDNEQFF. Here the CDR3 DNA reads TGTGCCAGTTTTCTCCGTGCGGTTGACAATGAGCAGTTCTTC.

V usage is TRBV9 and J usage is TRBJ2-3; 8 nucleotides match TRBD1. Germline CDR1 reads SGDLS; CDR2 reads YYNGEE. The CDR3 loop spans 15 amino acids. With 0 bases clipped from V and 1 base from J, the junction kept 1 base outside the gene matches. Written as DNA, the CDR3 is TGTGCCAGCAGCGTAGGGGGACAGGGCACAGATACGCAGTATTTT. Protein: CASSVGGQGTDTQYF.

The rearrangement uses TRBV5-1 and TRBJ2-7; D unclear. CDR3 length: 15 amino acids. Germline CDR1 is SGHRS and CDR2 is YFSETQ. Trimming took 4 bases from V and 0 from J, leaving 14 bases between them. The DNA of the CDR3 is TGCGCCAGCAGCCTGGACGGAGCCACCTCCTACGAGCAGTACTTC. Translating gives CASSLDGATSYEQYF.

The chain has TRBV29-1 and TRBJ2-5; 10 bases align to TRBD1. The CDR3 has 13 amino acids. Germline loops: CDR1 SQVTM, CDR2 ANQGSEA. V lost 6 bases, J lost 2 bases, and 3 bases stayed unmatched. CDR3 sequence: CSVDRGIQETQYF. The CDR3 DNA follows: TGCAGCGTGGACAGGGGGATTCAAGAGACCCAGTACTTC.

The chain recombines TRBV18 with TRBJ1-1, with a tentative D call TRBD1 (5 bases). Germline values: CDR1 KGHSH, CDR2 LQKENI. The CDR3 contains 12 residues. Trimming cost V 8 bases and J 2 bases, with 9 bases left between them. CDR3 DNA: TGTGCCAGCCGAACAGGCAACACTGAAGCTTTCTTT. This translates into CASRTGNTEAFF.

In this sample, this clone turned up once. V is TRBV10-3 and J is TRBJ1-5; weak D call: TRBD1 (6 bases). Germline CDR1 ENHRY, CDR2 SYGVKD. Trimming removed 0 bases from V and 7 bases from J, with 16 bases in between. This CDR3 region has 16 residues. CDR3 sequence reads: CAISESVGGEGQPQHF. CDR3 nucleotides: TGTGCCATCAGTGAGTCCGTAGGGGGAGAGGGGCAGCCCCAGCATTTT.

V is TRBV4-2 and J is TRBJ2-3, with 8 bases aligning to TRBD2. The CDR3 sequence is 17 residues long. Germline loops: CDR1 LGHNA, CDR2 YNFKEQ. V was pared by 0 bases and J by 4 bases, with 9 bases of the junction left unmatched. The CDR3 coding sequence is TGTGCCAGCAGCCAAGATCGGACGGGGGGGCCGGCAGATACGCAGTATTTT. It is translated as CASSQDRTGGPADTQYF.

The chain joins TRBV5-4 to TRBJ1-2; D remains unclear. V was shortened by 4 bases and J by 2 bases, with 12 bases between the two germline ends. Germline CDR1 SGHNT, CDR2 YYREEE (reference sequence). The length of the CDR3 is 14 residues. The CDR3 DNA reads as TGTGCCAGCAGCCAACCGAACAGAAACTATGGCTACACCTTC. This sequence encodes CASSQPNRNYGYTF.

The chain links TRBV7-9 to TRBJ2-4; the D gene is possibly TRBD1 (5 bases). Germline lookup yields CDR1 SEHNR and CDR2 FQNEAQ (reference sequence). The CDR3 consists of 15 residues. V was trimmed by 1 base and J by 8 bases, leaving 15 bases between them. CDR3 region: CASSLGNGPGYIQYF. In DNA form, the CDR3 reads TGTGCCAGCAGCTTAGGGAACGGCCCAGGGTACATTCAGTACTTC.

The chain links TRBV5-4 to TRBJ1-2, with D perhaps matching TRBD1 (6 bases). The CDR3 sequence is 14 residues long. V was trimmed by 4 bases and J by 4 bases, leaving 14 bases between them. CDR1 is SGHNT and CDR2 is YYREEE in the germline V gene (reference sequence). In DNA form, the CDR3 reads TGTGCCAGCAGCCCCGGGGGGGGCTCCTATGGCTACACCTTC. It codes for CASSPGGGSYGYTF.